The 26 T cell receptor beta chains given below trace back to one sample, sequenced in a study of cytomegalovirus exposure and HLA in healthy donors. Sequencing used immunoSEQ multiplex PCR; TCRdb keeps in-frame clones, though not all of them. The repertoire holds nearly 200,000 clones, with approximately 80% as singletons. Material: PBMCs. Receptors originate from a woman in her twenties or thirties in good health and CMV-seropositive.

Only a few counts were recorded for this clone. The J gene is TRBJ2-7, the V gene TRBV6-5, with 12 bases matching TRBD2. CDR1 is MNHEY and CDR2 is SVGAGI in the germline V gene. The CDR3 runs to 16 residues. Trimming cost V 0 bases and J 6 bases; bases outside gene matches: 6. Here the CDR3 reads CASSYSTSGSPGEQYF. CDR3 in DNA: TGTGCCAGCAGTTACTCGACTAGCGGGAGTCCCGGCGAGCAGTACTTC.

The chain has TRBV9 and TRBJ1-3; a weak D match, TRBD1 (6 bases). Germline values: CDR1 SGDLS, CDR2 YYNGEE. The V end was cut by 4 bases, the J end by 4 bases, with 12 bases between. The CDR3 spans 14 residues. The CDR3 reads CASSPLTGGNTIYF. The DNA of the CDR3 is TGTGCCAGCAGCCCACTGACAGGAGGAAACACCATATATTTT.

The table lists this clone with a few counts. The chain joins TRBV4-2 to TRBJ2-7; 7 bases fit TRBD2. The CDR3 sequence is 15 residues long. Looked up from germline, CDR1 is LGHNA and CDR2 is YNFKEQ. Germline trimming cut 0 bases from V and 3 bases from J; bases unmatched to any gene: 5. The CDR3 region is CASSQDAGAIYEQYF. The CDR3 bases are TGTGCCAGCAGCCAAGATGCGGGAGCGATCTACGAGCAGTACTTC.

The V and J genes are TRBV6-5 and TRBJ2-2; tentatively, D is TRBD1 (6 bases). Germline lookup yields CDR1 MNHEY and CDR2 SVGAGI. The CDR3 is 15 amino acids. V was cut by 4 bases and J by 0 bases, with 9 bases left in between. The CDR3 DNA reads TGTGCCAGCAGTTGGGGACACCCGAACACCGGGGAGCTGTTTTTT. This encodes CASSWGHPNTGELFF.

The sample holds a few counts of this clone. The rearrangement joins TRBV18 to TRBJ2-2; D gene uncertain. The germline V gene encodes CDR1 KGHSH and CDR2 LQKENI. The CDR3 is 12 amino acids. V dropped 8 bases and J dropped 5 bases, with 9 bases sitting between them. This CDR3 reads CASRTDTGELFF. CDR3 in DNA: TGTGCCAGCCGCACAGATACCGGGGAGCTGTTTTTT.

V and J are TRBV7-2 and TRBJ2-7, with D unclear. The germline V gene has CDR1 SGHTA and CDR2 FQGNSA. The CDR3 is 13 amino acids. Deletions cut 2 bases from V and 8 bases from J, with 13 bases between. The CDR3 DNA sequence: TGTGCCAGCAGCTTAACAACGGGTAGTCAGCAGTACTTC. The encoded protein is CASSLTTGSQQYF.

This clone was counted only a few times. The chain uses TRBV30 and TRBJ1-1; D might be TRBD1 (6 bases). V lost 1 base and J lost 5, with 14 bases in between. The length of the CDR3 is 14 residues. The germline gives CDR1 GTSNPN, CDR2 SVGIG (reference sequence). CDR3 bases: TGTGCCTGGAGTGACGAGGGGGTAGGGACTGAAGCTTTCTTT. Translation: CAWSDEGVGTEAFF.

The chain carries TRBV28 and TRBJ1-4, with D tentatively TRBD1 (6 bases). The germline gives CDR1 MDHEN, CDR2 SYDVKM. The CDR3 runs to 13 residues. V dropped 5 bases and J dropped 8 bases, with 12 bases sitting between them. In DNA, the CDR3 is TGTGCCAGCAGTCGGCAGGGGAGAGAAAAACTGTTTTTT. As protein: CASSRQGREKLFF.

J is TRBJ2-2 and V is TRBV7-9; 7 bases match TRBD1. Losses at the gene ends were 7 bases for V and 3 bases for J; bases not matched to a gene: 5. The CDR3 is made up of 14 amino acids. Per the germline V gene, CDR1 is SEHNR and CDR2 is FQNEAQ (reference sequence). In nucleotides, the CDR3 is TGTGCCAGCAAAACAGGGGTGGACACCGGGGAGCTGTTTTTT. Protein product: CASKTGVDTGELFF.

This chain joins TRBV29-1 and TRBJ1-2; tentative D call: TRBD1 (5 bases). This CDR3 contains 17 residues. Per germline, CDR1 SQVTM and CDR2 ANQGSEA. V dropped 6 bases and J dropped 6 bases, with 29 bases sitting between them. CDR3 region: CSVGRGYSSLGSDGYTF. CDR3 nucleotide sequence: TGCAGCGTGGGGCGGGGGTACTCTTCTCTGGGCTCTGATGGCTACACCTTC.

The chain recombines TRBV5-6 with TRBJ1-2; D possibly corresponds to TRBD1 (6 bases). Germline assignment: CDR1 SGHDT and CDR2 YYEEEE. The CDR3 is 16 amino acids. V lost 4 bases and J lost 4, with 20 bases in between. The DNA of the CDR3 is TGTGCCAGCAGCACTCGCCGGGCAGGGGAGATCTATGGCTACACCTTC. Translation: CASSTRRAGEIYGYTF. The whole variable domain, filled in from reference TRBV5-6 and TRBJ1-2, reads DAGVTQSPTHLIKTRGQQVTLRCSPKSGHDTVSWYQQALGQGPQFIFQYYEEEERQRGNFPDRFSGHQFPNYSSELNVNALLLGDSALYLCASSTRRAGEIYGYTFGSGTRLTVV.

This clone was recorded once. The chain carries TRBV7-2 and TRBJ2-1; D is ambiguous. V gave up 1 base and J gave up 0 bases, with 7 bases separating them. The V gene's germline CDR1 is SGHTA and CDR2 FQGNSA. The length of the CDR3 is 15 residues. The DNA of the CDR3 is TGTGCCAGCAGCTTAGGCCTGGCCTCCTACAATGAGCAGTTCTTC. This codes for CASSLGLASYNEQFF.

This sequence joins TRBV27 and TRBJ1-2; a weak D match, TRBD1 (5 bases). V was clipped by 5 bases and J by 6 bases, with 16 bases between them. CDR1 and CDR2 from the germline V gene are MNHEY and SMNVEV (reference sequence). The CDR3 covers 14 residues. CDR3 protein: CASSEEQGVDGYTF. DNA for the CDR3: TGTGCCAGCAGTGAAGAACAAGGGGTAGATGGCTACACCTTC.

This clone was detected a few times. The chain has TRBV4-2 and TRBJ1-1; D is uncertain. This CDR3 spans 14 amino acids. Germline loops: CDR1 LGHNA, CDR2 YNFKEQ. The ends were cut back, 0 bases at V and 1 base at J, with 6 bases in the middle. CDR3 residues: CASSQEGGNTEAFF. DNA for the CDR3: TGTGCCAGCAGCCAAGAGGGAGGGAACACTGAAGCTTTCTTT.

The table lists this clone with a count of one. This chain connects TRBV28 to TRBJ2-1; D gene ambiguous. The CDR3 length is 13 residues. From germline, CDR1 is MDHEN and CDR2 SYDVKM. V shed 4 bases and J shed 6 bases, with 10 bases lying between them. The CDR3 region is CASSSGLVNEQFF. The DNA of the CDR3 is TGTGCCAGCAGTTCGGGTCTGGTCAATGAGCAGTTCTTC.

The rearrangement joins TRBV30 to TRBJ2-1; 10 nucleotides match TRBD2. In germline, CDR1 is GTSNPN, CDR2 SVGIG (reference sequence). This CDR3 region has 15 residues. Trimming at V came to 3 bases and at J to 8 bases, leaving 10 bases not matched to a gene. CDR3 nucleotides: TGTGCCTGGAGGGCCCAGGGACTAGCGCTCGATGAGCAGTTCTTC. Protein: CAWRAQGLALDEQFF.

CDR3 protein: CASSLVAGGPDTQYF. The CDR3 DNA reads as TGCGCCAGCAGCTTGGTAGCGGGAGGGCCCGATACGCAGTATTTT. The genes are TRBV5-1 and TRBJ2-3, with 11 positions matching TRBD2. CDR1 is SGHRS and CDR2 is YFSETQ in the germline V gene. This CDR3 region has 15 residues. V gave up 0 bases and J gave up 6 bases; unmatched junction bases: 3.

The chain is built from TRBV30 and TRBJ1-2; 8 nucleotides agree with TRBD1. Germline V lookup: CDR1 GTSNPN, CDR2 SVGIG (reference sequence). The length of the CDR3 is 14 residues. V lost 4 bases, J lost 3 bases, and 7 bases stayed unmatched. In DNA form, the CDR3 reads TGTGCCTGGAACGACAGGGGATGGGACTATGGCTACACCTTC. The encoded protein is CAWNDRGWDYGYTF.

J is TRBJ2-7 and V is TRBV5-1; TRBD2 is a possible D gene (5 bases). CDR1 SGHRS and CDR2 YFSETQ come from the germline V gene. This CDR3 has 14 amino acids. The ends were cut back, 2 bases at V and 5 bases at J, with 14 bases in the middle. DNA of the CDR3: TGCGCCAGCAGCTTAACGGACGCCGGGGACGAGCAGTACTTC. Protein: CASSLTDAGDEQYF.

The V call is TRBV5-1, the J call TRBJ1-1; tentatively, D is TRBD1 (6 bases). Deletions cut 6 bases from V and 0 bases from J, with 9 bases between. CDR3 length: 13 residues. Germline CDR1 and CDR2: SGHRS and YFSETQ. The CDR3 sequence: CASKRGMNTEAFF. The CDR3 DNA reads as TGCGCCAGCAAAAGGGGGATGAACACTGAAGCTTTCTTT. Drawing the rest from reference TRBV5-1 and TRBJ1-1, the complete variable domain is KAGVTQTPRYLIKTRGQQVTLSCSPISGHRSVSWYQQTPGQGLQFLFEYFSETQRNKGNFPGRFSGRQFSNSRSEMNVSTLELGDSALYLCASKRGMNTEAFFGQGTRLTVV.

The CDR3 is CASSLEKTAPAFF. CDR3 nucleotide sequence: TGTGCCAGCAGCTTAGAAAAGACAGCGCCGGCTTTCTTT. The rearrangement links TRBV7-9 to TRBJ1-1, with D tentatively TRBD1 (5 bases). CDR3 length: 13 amino acids. Deletions cut 1 base from V and 11 bases from J, with 14 bases between. Germline CDR1 and CDR2: SEHNR and FQNEAQ (reference sequence).

The chain joins TRBV28 to TRBJ1-5, with TRBD1 identical over 7 bases. J gave up 6 bases and V 6 bases, and 11 bases lay outside the gene matches. The CDR3 has 15 amino acids. The germline V gene encodes CDR1 MDHEN and CDR2 SYDVKM. This CDR3 is CASRQQGLGSQPQHF. CDR3 nucleotides: TGTGCCAGCAGACAACAGGGGCTTGGGAGTCAGCCCCAGCATTTT.

The rearrangement uses TRBV5-4 and TRBJ2-7; D is uncertain. This CDR3 has 12 residues. Germline CDR1 reads SGHNT; CDR2 reads YYREEE (reference sequence). The ends were cut back, 1 base at V and 7 bases at J, with 9 bases in the middle. The CDR3 protein is CASSLNSLEQYF. In DNA form, the CDR3 reads TGTGCCAGCAGCTTGAATAGCCTAGAGCAGTACTTC.

This clone was found many times. The V gene is TRBV9, the J gene TRBJ1-3; D possibly corresponds to TRBD1 (5 bases). The germline CDR1 and CDR2 sequences are SGDLS and YYNGEE. CDR3 length equals 15 residues. Deletions cut 4 bases from V and 0 bases from J, with 11 bases between. Here the CDR3 reads CASSPRQSSGNTIYF. CDR3 sequence (DNA): TGTGCCAGCAGCCCCCGACAGAGCTCTGGAAACACCATATATTTT.

The chain couples TRBV27 to TRBJ2-3; D is perhaps TRBD2 (6 bases). The ends were cut back, 6 bases at V and 6 bases at J, with 13 bases in the middle. Germline loops: CDR1 MNHEY, CDR2 SMNVEV (reference sequence). CDR3 length equals 13 residues. The CDR3 reads CASRRGGGDTQYF. The CDR3 nucleotides are TGTGCCAGCAGAAGGGGAGGTGGGGATACGCAGTATTTT.

The chain joins TRBV2 to TRBJ1-1, with 7 bases that match TRBD1. This CDR3 contains 14 residues. The junction had 10 bases not matched to a gene; V was cut back by 10 bases and J by 2 bases. Germline CDR1 is SNHLY and CDR2 is FYNNEI. CDR3 sequence: CATGAQGRNTEAFF. CDR3 sequence (DNA): TGTGCCACTGGGGCACAGGGGAGAAACACTGAAGCTTTCTTT.